A single sample gave rise to the 13 T cell receptor beta chains below, sequenced in a study of CD8+CD57+ T cells in acquired aplastic anemia (dated 2018 in TCRdb). The data were produced on an Illumina HiSeq 2000. Genomic DNA served as template for TCR beta VDJ combination and CDR3 sequence profiling. TCRdb reran the public reads through fastp at Q25 and MiXCR, keeping productive beta chains. Rows with one shared CDR3 protein collapse into an entry with the most common genes and DNA. This sample gives about 62,000 distinct CDR3 sequences in total; under 55% of them show up just once. 2% to 2.5% of the sample comes from the top ten. Input material: sorted CD4+, CD8+, or CD8+CD57+ T cells (not recorded which) from PBMCs. The receptors derive from a human donor in good health, serving as a control.

This clonotype was seen a few times. The chain employs TRBV29-1 and TRBJ2-7; 10 nucleotides align to TRBD2. Losses at the gene ends were 8 bases for V and 3 bases for J; bases not matched to a gene: 10. The CDR3 consists of 14 residues. Germline V gene data show CDR1 as SQVTM and CDR2 as ANQGSEA. The CDR3 here is CSSVLAGAVYEQYF. The CDR3 region has the DNA TGCAGCAGTGTCCTAGCGGGAGCAGTCTACGAGCAGTACTTC.

The CDR3 spells CASSVVSSESPTGELFF. CDR3 DNA sequence: TGTGCCAGCAGCGTAGTTAGCAGTGAGTCACCGACCGGGGAGCTGTTTTTT. This sequence joins TRBV9 and TRBJ2-2; D uncertain. CDR1 is SGDLS, CDR2 YYNGEE, per germline. V was shortened by 0 bases and J by 5 bases, with 17 bases between the two germline ends. The CDR3 consists of 17 residues.

The V call is TRBV11-2, the J call TRBJ1-6; 8 bases line up with TRBD1. The junction had 3 bases not matched to a gene; V was cut back by 4 bases and J by 1 base. The CDR3 length is 16 residues. CDR1 and CDR2 (germline): SGHAT, FQNNGV. CDR3 region: CASSSYRGSYNSPLHF. The CDR3 DNA reads TGTGCCAGCAGCTCCTACAGGGGGTCCTATAATTCACCCCTCCACTTT. Together with reference TRBV11-2 and TRBJ1-6, the CDR3 gives the full variable domain: EAGVAQSPRYKIIEKRQSVAFWCNPISGHATLYWYQQILGQGPKLLIQFQNNGVVDDSQLPKDRFSAERLKGVDSTLKIQPAKLEDSAVYLCASSSYRGSYNSPLHFGNGTRLTVT.

This rearrangement joins TRBV20-1 to TRBJ1-3; 7 nucleotides line up with TRBD1. This CDR3 spans 13 amino acids. Losses at the gene ends were 5 bases for V and 1 base for J; bases not matched to a gene: 2. Germline lookup yields CDR1 DFQATT and CDR2 SNEGSKA (reference sequence). The CDR3 region is CSAWDSSGNTIYF. CDR3 bases: TGCAGTGCTTGGGACAGTTCTGGAAACACCATATATTTT.

The CDR3 region is CASSVGLAGTDTQYF. The CDR3 DNA reads as TGTGCCAGCAGCGTAGGACTAGCAGGGACAGATACGCAGTATTTT. The gene calls are TRBV5-6 and TRBJ2-3; 8 bases are shared with TRBD2. Germline V lookup: CDR1 SGHDT, CDR2 YYEEEE. J gave up 3 bases and V 4 bases, and 7 bases lay outside the gene matches. The CDR3 contains 15 residues.

Turning to this clonotype: One base away lies a much larger clone, so this may be a sequencing read error. The CDR3 end shows no conserved phenylalanine or tryptophan, and so a read error is likely. The J gene is TRBJ1-2, the V gene TRBV18, with 8 bases identical to TRBD1. Trimming cost V 5 bases and J 8 bases; bases outside gene matches: 13. The CDR3 runs to 15 residues. CDR1 and CDR2 from the germline V gene are KGHSH and LQKENI. The CDR3 nucleotides read TGTGCCAGCTCAGAAGGACAGGGACCATCGGGAGGCTACACCTCC. Protein sequence: CASSEGQGPSGGYTS.

The chain employs TRBV24-1 and TRBJ2-7, with D perhaps matching TRBD2 (5 bases). The CDR3 has 12 amino acids. With 2 bases removed from V and 5 bases from J, the gap between germline ends came to 6 bases. From germline, CDR1 is KGHDR and CDR2 SFDVKD. The CDR3 DNA reads TGTGCCACCAGTGATTGGCGGGACGAGCAGTACTTC. Translated, it gives CATSDWRDEQYF.

The rearrangement uses TRBV28 and TRBJ1-5, with D possibly being TRBD1 (5 bases). CDR3 length equals 16 residues. V lost 10 bases to trimming and J lost 3 bases, with 22 bases between them. In germline, CDR1 is MDHEN, CDR2 SYDVKM. The chain's CDR3 is CATERRGKGDNQPQHF. Here the CDR3 DNA reads TGTGCCACGGAGCGTCGGGGCAAGGGAGACAATCAGCCCCAGCATTTT.

This clonotype was observed a handful of times. The rearrangement uses TRBV10-2 and TRBJ2-7; D is possibly TRBD1 (5 bases). Between the trimmed V and J ends, which lost 6 bases and 5 bases, there was a span of 11 bases. The CDR3 extends over 12 amino acids. In germline, CDR1 is WSHSY, CDR2 SAAADI. The CDR3 nucleotides read TGCGCCAGCAGGCGTCCAGGGAACGAGCAGTACTTC. Translating gives CASRRPGNEQYF.

By share, this clonotype ranks as medium-sized. J is TRBJ2-5 and V is TRBV29-1; 7 bases agree with TRBD1. CDR1 is SQVTM, CDR2 ANQGSEA, per germline. Losses at the gene ends were 5 bases for V and 7 bases for J; bases not matched to a gene: 10. The length of the CDR3 is 13 residues. In nucleotides, the CDR3 is TGCAGCGTTAATCGGGACAGACAGGGGACCCAGTACTTC. Protein product: CSVNRDRQGTQYF.

This clonotype was seen more than once but under ten times. The chain uses TRBV20-1 and TRBJ1-5; D is ambiguous. V gave up 1 base and J gave up 0 bases, with 22 bases separating them. Looked up from germline, CDR1 is DFQATT and CDR2 is SNEGSKA (reference sequence). The CDR3 consists of 19 residues. The CDR3 DNA is TGCAGTGCTAGAGGTCAGCTTAAGAAATGCCTGTATAGCAATCAGCCCCAGCATTTT. Amino acid sequence: CSARGQLKKCLYSNQPQHF.

This clonotype was seen repeatedly, ten times or more. This chain joins TRBV5-1 and TRBJ2-2, with TRBD1 matching 8 bases. V shed 4 bases and J 0 bases; nucleotides not matched to a gene: 11. This CDR3 region has 18 residues. Germline loops: CDR1 SGHRS, CDR2 YFSETQ. CDR3 sequence (DNA): TGCGCCAGCAGCCCCTGGACAGGGACTGTAGCGAACACCGGGGAGCTGTTTTTT. Residues: CASSPWTGTVANTGELFF.

This clonotype was detected ten times or more. V usage is TRBV5-1 and J usage is TRBJ2-1, with TRBD2 matching over 7 bases. Per germline, CDR1 SGHRS and CDR2 YFSETQ. Trimming at V came to 5 bases and at J to 5 bases, leaving 10 bases not matched to a gene. The CDR3 consists of 15 residues. Here the CDR3 reads CASRPGTTTHNEQFF. The CDR3 coding sequence is TGCGCCAGCAGGCCCGGGACTACTACTCACAATGAGCAGTTCTTC.